The sample holds a few counts of the clone carrying this T cell receptor beta chain. The CDR3 covers 12 residues. Trimming shortened V by 4 bases and J by 0 bases, and 4 bases separated the two germline ends. The V gene's germline CDR1 is MGHDK and CDR2 SYGVNS. The data originate from a study of blood T cell repertoires in COVID-19. Study context: The study drew acute and convalescent COVID-19 samples from the United States, Italy and Spain. Sample material is recorded as cDNA or gDNA derived from T cells, B-cell-depleted T cells, or PBMCs.

In the study's own analysis: From reference gene primer amplification, estimates of nucleated cell counts were derived. Profiled with immunoSEQ multiplex PCR; TCRdb holds only in-frame clones, not every one. V, J and clone size reflect that table, while D and trimming were determined from the DNA. Here the sample spans about 47,000 clones, over 75% being singletons. The chain has TRBV25-1 and TRBJ2-7; no definite D call. This receptor was taken from an older man with active COVID-19. The sequencing input was peripheral blood. For the CDR3, the DNA is TGTGCCAGCAGTGGCAGCTCCTACGAGCAGTACTTC. It yields the protein CASSGSSYEQYF.